Listed below are T cell receptor beta chains from one sample, sequenced in a study of radiotherapy plus CTLA-4 blockade in lung cancer. TCRdb's copy holds only in-frame clones and misses some; the assay was immunoSEQ multiplex PCR. The sample includes tens of thousands of clones, about 73% seen only once; the top ten take about 8.9%. The material sequenced was peripheral blood, taken from a patient treated with radiotherapy plus ipilimumab. Every receptor here comes from a human donor with non-small cell lung cancer who had stable disease on radiotherapy plus ipilimumab. Both conserved end residues are part of each CDR3. The order of the fields is CDR3 length, D gene, V gene, clone size, J gene, CDR3 DNA, CDR3 protein. A D gene is named only where the DNA matches it firmly. Some rows mark clone size as missing; the rest say once, few, many or name a class of expanded clone.

>13|NA|TRBV6-6|NA|TRBJ1-1
TGTGCCAGCAGTTACTCGGGGTGGACTGAAGCTTTCTTT
CASSYSGWTEAFF
>16|TRBD2|TRBV5-1|NA|TRBJ2-2
TGCGCCAGCAGCCGGGAGCTAGCGGGGAACACCGGGGAGCTGTTTTTT
CASSRELAGNTGELFF
>15|NA|TRBV19|NA|TRBJ1-1
TGTGCCACTGATCATCCTGGCAGAATGAACACTGAAGCTTTCTTT
CATDHPGRMNTEAFF
>16|NA|TRBV5-1|NA|TRBJ1-4
TGCGCCAGCAGCGACGGGGGGCGTGTAACTAATGAAAAACTGTTTTTT
CASSDGGRVTNEKLFF
>11|NA|TRBV29-1|NA|TRBJ2-7
TGCAGCGTTGCCCTACGGGGCGAGCAGTACTTC
CSVALRGEQYF
>12|NA|TRBV19|NA|TRBJ2-1
TGTGCCAGTAACTCAAGGGTAAATGAGCAGTTCTTC
CASNSRVNEQFF
>15|TRBD2|TRBV6-6|NA|TRBJ2-2
TGTGCCAGCAGGGAACTAGCGACGAACACCGGGGAGCTGTTTTTT
CASRELATNTGELFF
>12|NA|TRBV9|NA|TRBJ1-2
TGTGCCAGCAGCGGACAGAATTATGGCTACACCTTC
CASSGQNYGYTF
>15|NA|TRBV4-2|medium-sized|TRBJ1-5
TGTGCCAGCAAAGATCGCCCCATTAGCAATCAGCCCCAGCATTTT
CASKDRPISNQPQHF
>14|TRBD1|TRBV9|NA|TRBJ1-2
TGTGCCAGCAGCGTAGCACAGGGGGAAAGTGGCTACACCTTC
CASSVAQGESGYTF
>17|NA|TRBV5-1|NA|TRBJ2-2
TGCGCCAGCAGCTTGGCTTCTTCACTCCAGTCAACCGGGGAGCTGTTTTTT
CASSLASSLQSTGELFF
>12|NA|TRBV7-9|NA|TRBJ1-1
TGTGCCAGCAGCTCCCTTCCGGGCAAAGCTTTCTTT
CASSSLPGKAFF
>14|NA|TRBV9|few|TRBJ1-6
TGTGCCAGCAGCGTAGAGGGATCGAATTCACCCCTCCACTTT
CASSVEGSNSPLHF
>13|TRBD1|TRBV2|NA|TRBJ1-2
TGTGCCAGCAGCGAACAGGGGAGGCATGGCTACACCTTC
CASSEQGRHGYTF
>16|NA|TRBV5-4|NA|TRBJ1-4
TGTGCCAGCAGCTTGGGGGGGGCCACGGGAGGTGAAAAACTGTTTTTT
CASSLGGATGGEKLFF
>16|TRBD1|TRBV7-2|NA|TRBJ1-5
TGTGCCAGCAGCGATGGGACAGTCTATAGCAATCAGCCCCAGCATTTT
CASSDGTVYSNQPQHF
>16|TRBD2|TRBV7-2|NA|TRBJ2-4
TGTGCCAGCAGCGAGGGACTAGCGGGGGAGAGTCGCATTCAGTACTTC
CASSEGLAGESRIQYF
>14|NA|TRBV5-1|NA|TRBJ1-1
TGCGCCAGCAGCCAGAATACAGGGAACACTGAAGCTTTCTTT
CASSQNTGNTEAFF
>12|NA|TRBV6-6|NA|TRBJ1-2
TGTGCCAGCAGTTACATTGGGGATGGCTACACCTTC
CASSYIGDGYTF
>16|NA|TRBV11-2|NA|TRBJ2-3
TGTGCCAGCAGCTTAGATGTATGGGTAAGCACAGATACGCAGTATTTT
CASSLDVWVSTDTQYF
>13|NA|TRBV7-9|few|TRBJ1-1
TGTGCCAGCATGCTGTGGGGGAACACTGAAGCTTTCTTT
CASMLWGNTEAFF
>16|TRBD2|TRBV5-1|NA|TRBJ2-5
TGCGCCAGCAGCCCCCAGGGTAGCGGGGGGCAAGAGACCCAGTACTTC
CASSPQGSGGQETQYF
>15|NA|TRBV9|NA|TRBJ1-1
TGTGCCAGCAGCGGCACCGGGACGTCGCTTGAGGAAGCTTTCTTT
CASSGTGTSLEEAFF
>14|TRBD1|TRBV10-2|NA|TRBJ1-6
TGCGCCAGCAGTGACGGGACAGGATATTCACCCCTCCACTTT
CASSDGTGYSPLHF
>15|TRBD1|TRBV2|NA|TRBJ1-2
TGTGCCAGCAGTGAACGTGTCGGGACAGGGTATGGCTACACCTTC
CASSERVGTGYGYTF
>15|TRBD1|TRBV7-2|NA|TRBJ2-7
TGTGCCAGCAGCTTAGGAGGACAGGGGCACCACGAGCAGTACTTC
CASSLGGQGHHEQYF
>17|NA|TRBV10-3|NA|TRBJ2-5
TGTGCCATCAGTGAGTCAACGTCAGCTTCGTACCAAGAGACCCAGTACTTC
CAISESTSASYQETQYF
>15|TRBD1|TRBV6-5|NA|TRBJ1-2
TGTGCCAGCAGCCTTACAGGGGGATCTAGGAATGGCTACACCTTC
CASSLTGGSRNGYTF
>12|NA|TRBV6-5|NA|TRBJ1-2
TGTGCCAGCAGTGACGACCGGTATGGCTACACCTTC
CASSDDRYGYTF
>15|NA|TRBV7-9|NA|TRBJ1-2
TGTGCCAGCAGCTTAGGAGGGGTAGATAACTATGGCTACACCTTC
CASSLGGVDNYGYTF
>16|NA|TRBV6-1|NA|TRBJ2-5
TGTGCCAGCAGTGAAGGTGTACACCTTATACGGGAGACCCAGTACTTC
CASSEGVHLIRETQYF
>16|NA|TRBV5-6|NA|TRBJ2-6
TGTGCCAGCCAAAAGATAATGGGGGCTGGGGCCAACGTCCTGACTTTC
CASQKIMGAGANVLTF
>15|NA|TRBV5-4|NA|TRBJ1-2
TGTGCCAGCAGCTTGAAAAACAGGGACTTGAGTGGCTACACCTTC
CASSLKNRDLSGYTF
>15|NA|TRBV5-1|NA|TRBJ1-1
TGCGCCAGCAGCTTGTCGCCCAGGCCGAACACTGAAGCTTTCTTT
CASSLSPRPNTEAFF
>14|NA|TRBV2|NA|TRBJ1-2
TGTGCCAGCAGTGATGTGACGGCCTCCTATGGCTACACCTTC
CASSDVTASYGYTF
>18|NA|TRBV4-1|few|TRBJ2-1
TGCGCCAGCAGCCAAGATGAGGGGCGGGACACCTTATACAATGAGCAGTTCTTC
CASSQDEGRDTLYNEQFF
>16|NA|TRBV5-5|NA|TRBJ1-4
TGTGCCAGCAGCTCTCCGGGCCTCGCAACTAATGAAAAACTGTTTTTT
CASSSPGLATNEKLFF
>12|NA|TRBV6-6|NA|TRBJ1-1
TGTGCCAGCAGTTACTCAGGCCAGGGAGCTTTCTTT
CASSYSGQGAFF
>14|NA|TRBV5-1|NA|TRBJ2-3
TGCGCCAGCAGCTTTGCATCCCGCACAGATACGCAGTATTTT
CASSFASRTDTQYF
>12|NA|TRBV28|NA|TRBJ1-6
TGTGCCAGCTCCGGGACTAATTCACCCCTCCACTTT
CASSGTNSPLHF
>14|NA|TRBV27|NA|TRBJ2-5
TGTGCCAGCAGTACAACCGGGTCCGAAGAGACCCAGTACTTC
CASSTTGSEETQYF
>17|NA|TRBV5-6|few|TRBJ2-3
TGTGCCAGCAGCTTGGCCAGTGGGACTCACTCGGCAGATACGCAGTATTTT
CASSLASGTHSADTQYF
>19|TRBD1|TRBV27|few|TRBJ1-1
TGTGCCAGCAGTCCTGGACAGGGGGCAACCGTACTTCTGAACACTGAAGCTTTCTTT
CASSPGQGATVLLNTEAFF
>13|NA|TRBV6-4|few|TRBJ1-1
TGTGCCAGCAGTGAGGCCGAAAGCACTGAAGCTTTCTTT
CASSEAESTEAFF
>17|TRBD1|TRBV5-6|few|TRBJ1-2
TGTGCCAGCAGCTTAAGGAGGACAGGGGGCGCGGGGAATGGCTACACCTTC
CASSLRRTGGAGNGYTF
>14|TRBD1|TRBV30|NA|TRBJ2-7
TGTGCCTGGAGTAGAGAGACAGGGACCTACGAGCAGTACTTC
CAWSRETGTYEQYF
>12|NA|TRBV30|NA|TRBJ1-2
TGTGCCTGGGGGGTAGGGGTTGTTGGCTACACCTTC
CAWGVGVVGYTF
>15|NA|TRBV19|NA|TRBJ2-5
TGTGCCAGTAGTATGTTAAGGGGGGCGCGGGAGACCCAGTACTTC
CASSMLRGARETQYF
>15|NA|TRBV9|NA|TRBJ2-2
TGTGCCAGCAGCGTAGGTGTCCCCAACACCGGGGAGCTGTTTTTT
CASSVGVPNTGELFF
>19|TRBD1|TRBV7-2|few|TRBJ1-2
TGTGCCAGCAGCTTACATTGGGACCCGCGGGACAGGGTAAATTATGGCTACACCTTC
CASSLHWDPRDRVNYGYTF
>15|NA|TRBV6-6|NA|TRBJ1-4
TGTGCCAGCAGTTACCTGGTAGACGTTAATGAAAAACTGTTTTTT
CASSYLVDVNEKLFF
>14|NA|TRBV6-1|NA|TRBJ1-5
TGTGCCAGCAGTGAAGGGACTCCTTATCAGCCCCAGCATTTT
CASSEGTPYQPQHF